A selection of T cell receptor beta chains follows, all from one sample in a study of shared clonotypes between healthy human individuals. The assay was immunoSEQ multiplex PCR, and TCRdb's table has in-frame clones only and misses some. Of nearly 1,000,000 clones in the sample, around three quarters were seen once. The sample consisted of memory CD4+ T cells sorted from blood. The receptor source for this set is a man aged 18 to 29 in good health. The conserved cysteine and the conserved F or W are not part of the CDR3 here. Fields, in order: CDR3 protein, V gene, J gene.

AISESQRETQY	TRBV10-3	TRBJ2-5
ASSAQGRGSETQY	TRBV2	TRBJ2-5
AWTRGSGSSYEQY	TRBV30	TRBJ2-7
ASSVQPTSFYEQY	TRBV9	TRBJ2-7
ASTHLLGDFEKLF	TRBV28	TRBJ1-4
ASSLREGGELF	TRBV5-1	TRBJ2-2
ATSRDRGGKTGELF	TRBV15	TRBJ2-2
ASTPFGISRAYGYT	TRBV19	TRBJ1-2
ASSLDRGSHGYT	TRBV7-2	TRBJ1-2
ASKWGEEGSPLH	TRBV2	TRBJ1-6
ASSPLVSFTDTQY	TRBV5-4	TRBJ2-3
ASSLDAVAGVEAF	TRBV7-3	TRBJ1-1
ASSQGLGNQPQH	TRBV2	TRBJ1-5
AWSPRSEKLF	TRBV30	TRBJ1-4
ASALAGSSYEQY	TRBV5-1	TRBJ2-7
ASSLPGNYGYT	TRBV5-6	TRBJ1-2
ASSLARDRGTYEQY	TRBV7-9	TRBJ2-7
ASSMGRGLNQPQH	TRBV19	TRBJ1-5
ASSRFTGLEVEQY	TRBV27	TRBJ2-7
ASSLGGTASTNEKLF	TRBV5-1	TRBJ1-4
ASSEGTGGNQPQH	TRBV2	TRBJ1-5
ASSLSGTNTEAF	TRBV6-5	TRBJ1-1
AWSVMKVLPNTEAF	TRBV30	TRBJ1-1
ASSHREVGGYT	TRBV6-5	TRBJ1-2
ASSLTTREKLF	TRBV4-1	TRBJ1-4
ASSPGGVVNNEQF	TRBV18	TRBJ2-1
ASSPPGQNYGYT	TRBV18	TRBJ1-2
ASSPMTIRTGELF	TRBV7-6	TRBJ2-2
ASRGGRTNEKLF	TRBV27	TRBJ1-4
ASSLSQGNYGYT	TRBV7-9	TRBJ1-2
ASSQWATENTEAF	TRBV4-1	TRBJ1-1
AGTRDTNYGYT	TRBV30	TRBJ1-2
ASSLGLGYGYT	TRBV10-2	TRBJ1-2
ATSRVEGPDSSGANVLT	TRBV15	TRBJ2-6
ASSLTGTGSEKLF	TRBV6-1	TRBJ1-4
ASSPLGDFSGNTIY	TRBV9	TRBJ1-3
ASSLSRGGRTDTQY	TRBV7-2	TRBJ2-3
ASSHLKVREVYEQY	TRBV4-3	TRBJ2-7
ASSQDKGSAYNSPLH	TRBV14	TRBJ1-6
ASSLGPQGLGYEQY	TRBV5-1	TRBJ2-7
ASSQDSRGSPLH	TRBV9	TRBJ1-6
ASSPSMDQPQH	TRBV14	TRBJ1-5
ASSDGGAMRQF	TRBV10-1	TRBJ2-1
ASRGTGGSYNEQF	TRBV5-1	TRBJ2-1
AWGLAVSYNEQF	TRBV30	TRBJ2-1
ATYGGLGNTIY	TRBV28	TRBJ1-3
ASSQSIDTQY	TRBV14	TRBJ2-3
ASSERASGSYEQY	TRBV9	TRBJ2-7
SVKTGDSYEQY	TRBV29-1	TRBJ2-7
ASSLGRSGAGYT	TRBV7-2	TRBJ1-2
AISVGTVYGYT	TRBV10-3	TRBJ1-2
ASSSQRNTEAF	TRBV7-2	TRBJ1-1
ASSVERRNTEAF	TRBV2	TRBJ1-1
ASSVQGAGVNTEAF	TRBV2	TRBJ1-1